One and the same sample provided the 18 T cell receptor beta chains below, sequenced in a study of blood T cells in healthy people across ages. Together with a sample-barcoded 5' primer, a J-beta primer mix was included in a second PCR lasting 7 to 11 cycles. MiXCR, run by TCRdb on the 5' RACE reads, gives a single entry per CDR3 protein. The sample consists of some 1,800,000 distinct CDR3 sequences, more than 35% of them appearing once. Sample: blood. The receptors were gathered from a human donor in good health.

Details on this clonotype: This sequence may be a read error, since a much larger clone differs from it by one base. The J gene is TRBJ1-2, the V gene TRBV7-2; no definite D call. With 2 bases removed from V and 5 bases from J, the gap between germline ends came to 15 bases. Germline V CDR1 and CDR2: SGHTA, FQGNSA. This CDR3 region has 15 residues. In DNA, the CDR3 is TGTGCCAGCAGCTTATGCGGATCCGTAGGTTATGGCTACACCTTC. Residues: CASSLCGSVGYGYTF. The full variable domain, its missing parts supplied by reference TRBV7-2 and TRBJ1-2, is GAGVSQSPSNKVTEKGKDVELRCDPISGHTALYWYRQSLGQGLEFLIYFQGNSAPDKSGLPSDRFSAERTGGSVSTLTIQRTQQEDSAVYLCASSLCGSVGYGYTFGSGTRLTVV.

The chain joins TRBV5-1 to TRBJ1-2; no definite D call. Looked up from germline, CDR1 is SGHRS and CDR2 is YFSETQ. Trimming cost V 0 bases and J 5 bases, with 11 bases left between them. This CDR3 has 14 amino acids. The CDR3 here is CASSLDGTTYGYTF. DNA of the CDR3: TGCGCCAGCAGCTTGGACGGAACTACGTATGGCTACACCTTC.

Only a few counts were recorded for this clonotype. The chain combines TRBV27 with TRBJ1-1, with 7 bases that match TRBD1. Losses at the gene ends were 8 bases for V and 5 bases for J; bases not matched to a gene: 8. CDR1 is MNHEY and CDR2 is SMNVEV in the germline V gene (reference sequence). The CDR3 is made up of 13 amino acids. The CDR3 spells CASREQGKTEAFF. The CDR3 nucleotides read TGTGCCAGCCGTGAACAGGGGAAGACTGAAGCTTTCTTT.

V usage is TRBV24-1 and J usage is TRBJ2-1; D may be TRBD2 (5 bases). CDR1 is KGHDR and CDR2 is SFDVKD in the germline V gene. The CDR3 has 13 amino acids. Trimming removed 4 bases at V and 9 bases at J, with 12 bases between. The CDR3 protein is CATSDTRWGEQFF. CDR3 DNA: TGTGCCACCAGTGACACTAGGTGGGGTGAGCAGTTCTTC.

This clonotype has just a few counts. This chain joins TRBV5-1 and TRBJ1-2; D gene uncertain. CDR3 length equals 14 residues. Trimming took 3 bases from V and 2 from J, leaving 11 bases between them. Germline assignment: CDR1 SGHRS and CDR2 YFSETQ. CDR3 protein: CASSSLGQNYGYTF. CDR3 coding DNA: TGCGCCAGCAGCTCCCTCGGCCAGAACTATGGCTACACCTTC.

Written as DNA, the CDR3 is TGTGCCAGCAGTTTATTAGACAGGGCGTCCTACGAGCAGTACTTC. Amino acids: CASSLLDRASYEQYF. This rearrangement joins TRBV28 to TRBJ2-7, with 7 bases that match TRBD1. This CDR3 has 15 residues. In germline, CDR1 is MDHEN, CDR2 SYDVKM. V was pared by 1 base and J by 1 base, with 4 bases of the junction left unmatched.

At least ten counts were recorded for this clonotype. The J gene is TRBJ1-5, the V gene TRBV6-1; perhaps TRBD1 as D (6 bases). The CDR3 totals 21 residues. Germline V CDR1 and CDR2: MNHNS, SASEGT. V was shortened by 3 bases and J by 0 bases, with 27 bases between the two germline ends. CDR3 coding DNA: TGTGCCAGCAGTGACAACAGGGTGGTGTGGGGGGCCGACTATAGCAATCAGCCCCAGCATTTT. Protein product: CASSDNRVVWGADYSNQPQHF.

The chain links TRBV13 to TRBJ1-2; weak D call: TRBD1 (6 bases). The V gene's germline CDR1 is PRHDT and CDR2 FYEKMQ (reference sequence). With 5 bases removed from V and 4 bases from J, the gap between germline ends came to 17 bases. CDR3 length: 15 residues. The CDR3 protein is CASSPTLTGPYGYTF. In nucleotides, the CDR3 is TGTGCCAGCAGCCCGACCCTGACAGGACCCTATGGCTACACCTTC.

This clonotype was counted only a few times. The rearrangement joins TRBV12-3 or TRBV12-4 to TRBJ2-7; D not certain. The CDR3 consists of 13 residues. The V and J ends lost 6 bases and 0 bases respectively, with 9 bases between them. The CDR3 spells CASSRKISYEQYF. Here the CDR3 DNA reads TGTGCCAGCAGCAGAAAGATCTCCTACGAGCAGTACTTC.

This clonotype was counted at least ten times. The CDR3: CASSFSGARADTQYF. Written as DNA, the CDR3 is TGTGCCAGCAGTTTCAGCGGGGCCCGAGCAGATACGCAGTATTTT. The chain carries TRBV7-2 and TRBJ2-3; 7 bases fit TRBD2. The germline V gene has CDR1 SGHTA and CDR2 FQGNSA. The CDR3 covers 15 residues. With V trimmed by 6 bases and J by 4 bases, 10 bases remained unmatched.

The chain links TRBV12-3 or TRBV12-4 to TRBJ2-1; 7 bases align to TRBD1. CDR3 size: 13 residues. Trimming took 7 bases from V and 5 from J; bases not matched to a gene: 5. CDR3: CASTYRGHNEQFF. In DNA form, the CDR3 reads TGTGCCAGCACCTACAGGGGCCACAATGAGCAGTTCTTC.

The chain couples TRBV11-2 to TRBJ2-7; no clear D. Germline V gene sequence: CDR1 SGHAT, CDR2 FQNNGV. V was cut by 1 base and J by 1 base, with 11 bases left in between. The CDR3 has 15 amino acids. The CDR3 spells CASSLGVSRSYEQYF. The CDR3 region has the DNA TGTGCCAGCAGCTTAGGAGTTTCTCGATCCTACGAGCAGTACTTC.

This chain uses TRBV24-1 with TRBJ2-3; D may correspond to TRBD1 or TRBD2 (5 bases each). Trimming took off 3 bases at V and 0 bases at J, with 12 bases between the two ends. Germline CDR1 KGHDR, CDR2 SFDVKD. The CDR3 runs 16 residues. DNA of the CDR3: TGTGCCACCAGTGATCCGGGGCAGGATAGCACAGATACGCAGTATTTT. Protein product: CATSDPGQDSTDTQYF.

This sequence joins TRBV5-1 and TRBJ2-7, with D perhaps matching TRBD1 or TRBD2 (5 bases each). The germline V and J ends were trimmed by 5 bases and 0 bases, with 15 bases remaining between them. Germline CDR1 and CDR2: SGHRS and YFSETQ. The CDR3 totals 15 residues. The CDR3 is CASRLGTVSSYEQYF. The CDR3 DNA sequence: TGCGCCAGCAGGCTAGGGACGGTGAGCTCCTACGAGCAGTACTTC.

This chain joins TRBV6-5 and TRBJ1-1; a possible D gene is TRBD1 (5 bases). In germline, CDR1 is MNHEY, CDR2 SVGAGI. There are 15 residues in the CDR3. V lost 0 bases to trimming and J lost 1 base, with 9 bases between them. CDR3 DNA sequence: TGTGCCAGCAGTTACTCTCTGGACACGAACACTGAAGCTTTCTTT. This translates into CASSYSLDTNTEAFF.

This clonotype was observed a few times. The CDR3 loop is CASSTLVPAPETQYF. The CDR3 DNA sequence: TGTGCCAGCAGCACTCTAGTTCCGGCCCCGGAGACCCAGTACTTC. V usage is TRBV7-9 and J usage is TRBJ2-5, with no clear D. Germline assignment: CDR1 SEHNR and CDR2 FQNEAQ (reference sequence). The CDR3 sequence is 15 residues long. V lost 5 bases, J lost 5 bases, and 18 bases lay in between.

The chain is built from TRBV20-1 and TRBJ2-1, with TRBD2 matching 10 bases. Germline V gene sequence: CDR1 DFQATT, CDR2 SNEGSKA (reference sequence). The CDR3 loop spans 18 amino acids. V trimming: 6 bases; J trimming: 2 bases; junction bases outside the gene matches: 16. The CDR3 sequence: CSALGDGAGTSAYNEQFF. CDR3 bases: TGCAGTGCGCTAGGGGATGGGGCGGGGACTAGCGCCTACAATGAGCAGTTCTTC.

This clonotype was seen a few times. V is TRBV7-8 and J is TRBJ2-1, with 8 bases identical to TRBD2. Germline-derived CDR1 and CDR2 are SGHVS and FQNEAQ. The V gene end was trimmed by 8 bases and the J gene end by 6 bases; junction bases not matched to a gene: 3. The CDR3 consists of 12 residues. CDR3 sequence: CASPGGINEQFF. The CDR3 region has the DNA TGTGCCAGCCCGGGGGGGATCAATGAGCAGTTCTTC.